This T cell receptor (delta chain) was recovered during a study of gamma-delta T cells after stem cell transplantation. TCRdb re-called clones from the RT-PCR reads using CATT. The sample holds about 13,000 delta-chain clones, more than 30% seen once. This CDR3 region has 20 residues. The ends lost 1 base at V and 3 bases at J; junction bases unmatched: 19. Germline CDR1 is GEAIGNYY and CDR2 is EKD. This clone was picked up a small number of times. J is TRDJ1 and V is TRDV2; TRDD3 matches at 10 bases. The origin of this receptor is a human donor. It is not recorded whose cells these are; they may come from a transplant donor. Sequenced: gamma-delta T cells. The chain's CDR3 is CACDTGVYWGMPASSDKLIF. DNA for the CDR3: TGTGCCTGTGACACGGGGGTATACTGGGGGATGCCGGCCTCTTCCGATAAACTCATCTTT.